The 21 T cell receptor beta chains given below trace back to one sample, sequenced in a study of blood T cell repertoires in COVID-19. Profiled with immunoSEQ multiplex PCR; TCRdb holds only in-frame clones, not every one. The sample contains about 130,000 clones, approximately 80% of which appear only once. Sequencing used peripheral blood. These receptors came from a woman aged 60-70 years with acute or convalescent COVID-19.

The rearrangement links TRBV19 to TRBJ1-5; the D gene is possibly TRBD1 (5 bases). Germline CDR1 reads LNHDA; CDR2 reads SQIVND (reference sequence). The V end lost 3 bases, the J end lost 4 bases, and 13 bases lay between the germline ends. The CDR3 loop spans 15 amino acids. CDR3 DNA: TGTGCCAGTAGTATGGACCGGGGGAGGAATCAGCCCCAGCATTTT. Protein: CASSMDRGRNQPQHF.

The V call is TRBV5-1, the J call TRBJ1-4; tentative D call: TRBD1 (5 bases). Trimming took off 6 bases at V and 5 bases at J, with 14 bases between the two ends. CDR3 length: 14 amino acids. CDR1 is SGHRS, CDR2 YFSETQ, per germline. The CDR3 is CASTPTDPNEKLFF. CDR3 DNA sequence: TGCGCCAGCACTCCGACAGACCCAAATGAAAAACTGTTTTTT.

The chain joins TRBV7-6 to TRBJ2-5; 10 positions agree with TRBD1. CDR1 SGHVS and CDR2 FNYEAQ come from the germline V gene. With 2 bases clipped from V and 5 bases from J, the junction kept 8 bases outside the gene matches. The CDR3 has 16 residues. CDR3 in amino acids: CASSLSSGQGWETQYF. The CDR3 DNA follows: TGTGCCAGCAGCTTATCGTCGGGACAGGGGTGGGAGACCCAGTACTTC.

A few counts support this clone. This sequence joins TRBV3-1 (or the pseudogene TRBV3-2) and TRBJ1-2, with 7 positions matching TRBD1. The germline CDR1 and CDR2 sequences are LGHDT and YNNKEL (reference sequence). The length of the CDR3 is 15 residues. The V gene end was trimmed by 4 bases and the J gene end by 5 bases; junction bases not matched to a gene: 10. This chain's CDR3 is CASSRSDRDGYGYTF. The CDR3 region has the DNA TGTGCCAGCAGCCGGTCAGACAGGGATGGGTATGGCTACACCTTC.

This clone was seen just once. The DNA of the CDR3 is TGTGCCAGCAGTCCCAGGGACTTACTTTACGAGCAGTACTTC. Translating gives CASSPRDLLYEQYF. This rearrangement joins TRBV6-5 to TRBJ2-7; D might be TRBD2 (6 bases). The V gene lost 5 bases and the J gene lost 4 bases, with 15 bases spanning the gap. The germline V gene encodes CDR1 MNHEY and CDR2 SVGAGI. There are 14 residues in the CDR3.

The chain has TRBV7-2 and TRBJ1-2; unclear D gene. The CDR3 covers 15 residues. Germline V gene sequence: CDR1 SGHTA, CDR2 FQGNSA. V lost 0 bases and J 4 bases, leaving 12 bases between the germline ends. DNA of the CDR3: TGTGCCAGCAGCTTAGCTGACGCGCGGATCTATGGCTACACCTTC. Translation: CASSLADARIYGYTF. The whole variable domain, filled in from reference TRBV7-2 and TRBJ1-2, reads GAGVSQSPSNKVTEKGKDVELRCDPISGHTALYWYRQSLGQGLEFLIYFQGNSAPDKSGLPSDRFSAERTGGSVSTLTIQRTQQEDSAVYLCASSLADARIYGYTFGSGTRLTVV.

V gene TRBV19 combines with J gene TRBJ2-6; 7 bases match TRBD1. This CDR3 is built from 16 residues. From germline, CDR1 is LNHDA and CDR2 SQIVND (reference sequence). V was clipped by 5 bases and J by 3 bases; unmatched bases: 7. In nucleotides, the CDR3 is TGTGCCAGTAGTTCCGAACAGGGGTTTGGGGCCAACGTCCTGACTTTC. Protein: CASSSEQGFGANVLTF.

This chain links TRBV6-6 with TRBJ1-1, with TRBD1 as a possible D gene (6 bases). The CDR3 consists of 14 residues. V was trimmed by 9 bases and J by 5 bases, leaving 19 bases between them. CDR1 is MNHNY and CDR2 is SVGAGI in the germline V gene (reference sequence). CDR3 bases: TGTGCCAGTAGGTCCGGACAGTCCGGGACTGAAGCTTTCTTT. Its protein is CASRSGQSGTEAFF.

V is TRBV4-1 and J is TRBJ2-1; 10 bases are shared with TRBD1. Germline CDR1 MGHRA, CDR2 YSYEKL. Trimming cost V 0 bases and J 9 bases; bases outside gene matches: 11. The CDR3 totals 17 residues. CDR3: CASSQDPGQGSGVEQFF. The DNA of the CDR3 is TGCGCCAGCAGCCAAGATCCGGGACAGGGGTCGGGAGTTGAGCAGTTCTTC.

The J gene is TRBJ1-2, the V gene TRBV5-1, with D unclear. The CDR3 covers 12 residues. CDR1 is SGHRS, CDR2 YFSETQ, per germline. V was shortened by 5 bases and J by 4 bases, with 9 bases between the two germline ends. CDR3 amino acids: CASRENLYGYTF. As DNA, the CDR3 is TGCGCCAGCAGAGAGAATCTCTATGGCTACACCTTC.

This clone was detected a few times. V and J are TRBV9 and TRBJ1-2; 8 positions match TRBD1. V gave up 2 bases and J gave up 7 bases; unmatched junction bases: 4. There are 13 residues in the CDR3. CDR1 and CDR2 from the germline V gene are SGDLS and YYNGEE. CDR3 sequence reads: CASSVNDRGGYTF. The CDR3 coding sequence is TGTGCCAGCAGCGTTAATGACAGGGGTGGCTACACCTTC.

This clone was picked up one time. This chain links TRBV5-6 with TRBJ1-2; 7 positions match TRBD1. Germline lookup yields CDR1 SGHDT and CDR2 YYEEEE. The CDR3 is 17 residues long. Trimming removed 0 bases from V and 1 base from J; junction bases left unmatched: 9. CDR3 nucleotides: TGTGCCAGCAGCTTGGGAGGACAGGCTACCTTTAACTATGGCTACACCTTC. It is translated as CASSLGGQATFNYGYTF.

This chain joins TRBV6-6 and TRBJ2-1; 10 bases are a match to TRBD1. The CDR3 is 16 amino acids. Germline trimming cut 0 bases from V and 7 bases from J; bases unmatched to any gene: 6. Germline loops: CDR1 MNHNY, CDR2 SVGAGI (reference sequence). This chain's CDR3 is CASSYSPGQGNNEQFF. The CDR3 nucleotides are TGTGCCAGCAGTTACTCACCGGGACAGGGGAATAATGAGCAGTTCTTC.

This sequence joins TRBV6-5 and TRBJ1-2; TRBD1 aligns across 8 bases. The V and J ends lost 6 bases and 10 bases, in that order; junction bases with no gene match: 13. The germline CDR1 and CDR2 sequences are MNHEY and SVGAGI. There are 14 residues in the CDR3. The CDR3 protein is CASSPLTGGSFYTF. The CDR3 DNA sequence: TGTGCCAGCAGCCCCTTAACAGGGGGAAGCTTCTACACCTTC.

This chain joins TRBV6-5 and TRBJ2-7, with D possibly matching TRBD1 (7 bases). This CDR3 contains 15 residues. CDR1 and CDR2 from the germline V gene are MNHEY and SVGAGI. The V end was cut by 5 bases, the J end by 7 bases, with 21 bases between. The CDR3: CASSTTTGRRGEQYF. For the CDR3, the DNA is TGTGCCAGCAGTACAACGACAGGGCGTCGGGGGGAGCAGTACTTC.

The chain has TRBV10-3 and TRBJ1-4; TRBD1 matches at 9 bases. The CDR3 is 13 amino acids. From germline, CDR1 is ENHRY and CDR2 SYGVKD. J lost 7 bases, V lost 11 bases, and 8 bases had no gene match. The CDR3: CAVRTGVGEKLFF. CDR3 DNA sequence: TGTGCCGTGAGGACAGGGGTTGGTGAAAAACTGTTTTTT.

J is TRBJ1-2 and V is TRBV6-1, with D possibly TRBD1 on 5 matching bases. The CDR3 has 16 residues. The V end lost 3 bases, the J end lost 8 bases, and 22 bases lay between the germline ends. Germline CDR1 reads MNHNS; CDR2 reads SASEGT. The CDR3: CASSDGPSDSTRGYTF. The CDR3 DNA reads TGTGCCAGCAGTGACGGGCCCTCCGACAGTACTCGAGGCTACACCTTC.

The sample holds a few counts of this clone. The rearrangement uses TRBV3-1 (or the pseudogene TRBV3-2) and TRBJ2-3, with D tentatively TRBD2 (6 bases). Trimming took 4 bases from V and 3 from J, leaving 17 bases between them. In germline, CDR1 is LGHDT, CDR2 YNNKEL (reference sequence). CDR3 length equals 16 residues. CDR3 in DNA: TGTGCCAGCAGCCGGGCGGGGACCTTAAGTACAGATACGCAGTATTTT. Protein sequence: CASSRAGTLSTDTQYF.

The table lists this clone with a few counts. The chain joins TRBV2 to TRBJ2-7; 8 nucleotides match TRBD1. V shed 7 bases, J shed 0 bases, and the junction held 8 bases outside the gene matches. Germline V gene sequence: CDR1 SNHLY, CDR2 FYNNEI. This CDR3 region has 15 residues. The CDR3 coding sequence is TGTGCCAGCACTGCGGGACAGGCGAGCTCCTACGAGCAGTACGTC. This sequence encodes CASTAGQASSYEQYV.

V is TRBV27 and J is TRBJ2-5; tentative D call: TRBD1 (6 bases). This CDR3 comprises 15 residues. The germline V and J ends were trimmed by 4 bases and 0 bases, with 12 bases remaining between them. In germline, CDR1 is MNHEY, CDR2 SMNVEV (reference sequence). CDR3 sequence: CASSWGRQYQETQYF. DNA for the CDR3: TGTGCCAGCAGTTGGGGGCGACAGTACCAAGAGACCCAGTACTTC.

The CDR3 DNA sequence: TGTGCCACGACTAGCGGGGGGGCCGGGTCAGATACGCAGTATTTT. Residues: CATTSGGAGSDTQYF. The V gene is TRBV19, the J gene TRBJ2-3; 14 bases line up with TRBD2. The CDR3 consists of 15 residues. V shed 10 bases, J shed 4 bases, and the junction held 7 bases outside the gene matches. The germline gives CDR1 LNHDA, CDR2 SQIVND (reference sequence).